This TCR beta chain was profiled in a study of blood T cells in healthy people across ages. From germline, CDR1 is SQVTM and CDR2 ANQGSEA. The ends were cut back, 4 bases at V and 0 bases at J, with 12 bases in the middle. The CDR3 consists of 14 residues. Alongside a J-beta primer mix, a sample-barcoded 5' primer served in a second PCR lasting about 7 to 12 cycles. Each CDR3 protein gets one entry after TCRdb re-called the 5' RACE reads with MiXCR. The top ten clones hold under 25% of a sample with around 1,900,000 distinct CDR3 sequences, about two fifths of them seen once. This TCR came from a human donor in good health. The chain links TRBV29-1 to TRBJ1-1; D gene unclear. Sequenced sample: blood. For the CDR3, the DNA is TGCAGCGTTGCAGGACGGTCGATGAACACTGAAGCTTTCTTT. Protein sequence: CSVAGRSMNTEAFF.